This T cell receptor beta chain was captured in a study of molecular identifiers for immune sequencing clone quantification. TCRdb called the PCR reads again in MiXCR, with one record for every CDR3 protein. The data show around 300,000 distinct CDR3 sequences, about 22% seen once. This CDR3 contains 15 residues. Germline lookup yields CDR1 LNHNV and CDR2 YYDKDF (reference sequence). J lost 2 bases, V lost 4 bases, and 8 bases had no gene match. Source material: naive CD8+ T cells from blood, with Jurkat cell RNA spiked in. This sample's subset: FACS-sorted CD8+CD4-CCR7+CD45RA+ naive T cells. The sequence was collected from a human donor in good health. Some libraries in this study had Jurkat cell RNA spiked in. The chain joins TRBV15 to TRBJ2-7, with 7 bases matching TRBD1. CDR3 nucleotides: TGTGCCACCAGCAAAGGGGACAGCCAGACCTACGAGCAGTACTTC. Translation: CATSKGDSQTYEQYF. Drawing the rest from reference TRBV15 and TRBJ2-7, the complete variable domain is DAMVIQNPRYQVTQFGKPVTLSCSQTLNHNVMYWYQQKSSQAPKLLFHYYDKDFNNEADTPDNFQSRRPNTSFCFLDIRSPGLGDTAMYLCATSKGDSQTYEQYFGPGTRLTVT.